A single sample gave rise to the 24 T cell receptor beta chains below, sequenced in a study of blood T cells in healthy people across ages. It was with a sample-barcoded 5' primer and a J-beta primer mix that a second PCR of about 7 to 12 cycles was run. Each CDR3 protein gets one entry after TCRdb re-called the 5' RACE reads with MiXCR. This sample has 800,000 or so distinct CDR3 sequences; roughly 25% occur once, and the top ten carry roughly 3.5%. This sample was also put to use in a study of T cells of mothers and their children.

Sample: blood. The receptors here all came from a boy younger than 18 in good health.

This clonotype was seen more than once but under ten times. This sequence joins TRBV7-9 and TRBJ2-7; the D gene is possibly TRBD1 (5 bases). The ends were cut back, 5 bases at V and 0 bases at J, with 11 bases in the middle. The CDR3 contains 14 residues. Germline CDR1 reads SEHNR; CDR2 reads FQNEAQ (reference sequence). CDR3: CASSPWTPSYEQYF. The CDR3 DNA reads as TGTGCCAGCAGCCCCTGGACACCCTCCTACGAGCAGTACTTC.

This clonotype came up a few times. The chain employs TRBV21-1 and TRBJ2-5; TRBD1 is the table's D call and was not checked against the DNA. The J call may be in error: the DNA end matches TRBJ2-7 better. TRBV21-1 is listed as a pseudogene. CDR3 length: 15 amino acids. The CDR3 reads CASSKVGTDLYEQYF. The CDR3 DNA reads as TGTGCCAGCAGCAAAGTAGGGACAGACCTCTACGAGCAGTACTTC.

This clonotype was counted a few times. The rearrangement joins TRBV5-4 to TRBJ2-5; weak D call: TRBD1 (5 bases). CDR3 length: 17 residues. The ends were cut back, 4 bases at V and 2 bases at J, with 21 bases in the middle. Germline V gene data show CDR1 as SGHNT and CDR2 as YYREEE (reference sequence). The CDR3 is CASSQDPQVLGQETQYF. DNA for the CDR3: TGTGCCAGCAGCCAGGACCCACAGGTTTTGGGGCAAGAGACCCAGTACTTC.

CDR3 sequence (DNA): TGTGCCAGCAGGGGGGGTCTAGCGGGAGAGGCCAATGAGCAGTTCTTC. It translates to CASRGGLAGEANEQFF. The chain uses TRBV7-8 and TRBJ2-5; 10 bases match TRBD2. TRBJ2-1 matches the DNA end more closely, so the J call is doubtful. The V gene's germline CDR1 is SGHVS and CDR2 FQNEAQ. The length of the CDR3 is 16 residues.

This clonotype appeared many times. The chain joins TRBV4-2 to TRBJ2-1, with a tentative D call TRBD2 (5 bases). CDR1 and CDR2 from the germline V gene are LGHNA and YNFKEQ. CDR3 length equals 14 residues. The V gene lost 2 bases and the J gene lost 9 bases, with 14 bases spanning the gap. CDR3 loop: CASSQTTVRVEQFF. CDR3 bases: TGTGCCAGCAGCCAAACCACCGTGAGGGTTGAGCAGTTCTTC.

The chain links TRBV6-2 or TRBV6-3 to TRBJ1-6; 7 positions match TRBD1. The CDR3 extends over 15 amino acids. The ends lost 6 bases at V and 9 bases at J; junction bases unmatched: 11. Germline V lookup: CDR1 MNHEY, CDR2 SVGEGT. The CDR3 DNA reads as TGTGCCAGCAGACACACTTGGGACAGAGGTTCACCCCTCCACTTT. Protein product: CASRHTWDRGSPLHF.

The chain is built from TRBV19 and TRBJ1-1, with a tentative D call TRBD1 (5 bases). The CDR3 extends over 14 amino acids. V lost 0 bases, J lost 3 bases, and 8 bases lay in between. CDR1 and CDR2 (germline): LNHDA, SQIVND (reference sequence). CDR3 coding DNA: TGTGCCAGTAGTATAGACTCCAGGGACACTGAAGCTTTCTTT. Translating gives CASSIDSRDTEAFF.

V gene TRBV25-1 combines with J gene TRBJ1-4, with 9 positions matching TRBD1. The length of the CDR3 is 13 residues. With 6 bases clipped from V and 8 bases from J, the junction kept 4 bases outside the gene matches. Germline CDR1 reads MGHDK; CDR2 reads SYGVNS. This CDR3 reads CASRGQGQEKLFF. The CDR3 bases are TGTGCCAGCAGGGGACAGGGACAGGAAAAACTGTTTTTT.

The genes are TRBV5-1 and TRBJ2-1; D perhaps matches TRBD2 (6 bases). Germline assignment: CDR1 SGHRS and CDR2 YFSETQ. Deletions cut 0 bases from V and 2 bases from J, with 9 bases between. The CDR3 runs to 15 residues. The CDR3: CASSLGAGTYNEQFF. The DNA for the CDR3 is TGCGCCAGCAGCTTGGGAGCGGGTACCTACAATGAGCAGTTCTTC.

V and J are TRBV4-3 and TRBJ2-3, with 12 positions matching TRBD1. Germline CDR1 is LGHNA and CDR2 is YSLEER. With V trimmed by 4 bases and J by 4 bases, 3 bases remained unmatched. The CDR3 length is 15 residues. The chain's CDR3 is CASSLGTGGADTQYF. In DNA form, the CDR3 reads TGCGCCAGCAGCCTCGGGACAGGGGGCGCAGATACGCAGTATTTT.

This clonotype has only one observation. This rearrangement joins TRBV2 to TRBJ2-2, with 9 bases identical to TRBD1. Germline CDR1 reads SNHLY; CDR2 reads FYNNEI. J gave up 4 bases and V 6 bases, and 3 bases lay outside the gene matches. The CDR3 is 14 residues long. The CDR3 protein is CASRGQGITGELFF. The CDR3 bases are TGTGCCAGCAGGGGACAGGGAATCACCGGGGAGCTGTTTTTT.

This clonotype was seen a few times. This chain uses TRBV20-1 with TRBJ2-5, with 9 nucleotides matching TRBD2. The CDR3 has 14 residues. Germline CDR1 and CDR2: DFQATT and SNEGSKA (reference sequence). The junction had 6 bases not matched to a gene; V was cut back by 2 bases and J by 5 bases. DNA for the CDR3: TGCAGTGCTAGACAGCGGGAGGTTGATGAGACCCAGTACTTC. Protein sequence: CSARQREVDETQYF.

This clonotype was recorded once. This chain joins TRBV21-1 and TRBJ2-3. TRBV21-1 is recorded as a pseudogene. CDR3 length: 14 residues. The CDR3 reads CASIDTSSTDTQYF. The CDR3 coding sequence is TGTGCCAGCATCGACACAAGTAGTACAGATACGCAGTATTTT.

This rearrangement joins TRBV6-6 to TRBJ1-2; D unresolved. Germline V lookup: CDR1 MNHNY, CDR2 SVGAGI (reference sequence). V was cut by 5 bases and J by 0 bases, with 16 bases left in between. There are 16 residues in the CDR3. CDR3 in DNA: TGTGCCAGCAGTCCCCTCGAGGGCCTATCTAACTATGGCTACACCTTC. Its translation is CASSPLEGLSNYGYTF.

This clonotype has only a few counts. The chain couples TRBV11-1 to TRBJ2-1; TRBD2 matches 9 bases. The CDR3 is 15 amino acids. V gave up 2 bases and J gave up 9 bases; unmatched junction bases: 8. Germline V gene data show CDR1 as SGHAT and CDR2 as FQDESV (reference sequence). The CDR3 reads CASSLSRGGASEQFF. As DNA, the CDR3 is TGTGCCAGCAGCTTAAGTCGCGGGGGGGCGAGTGAGCAGTTCTTC.

V usage is TRBV6-5 and J usage is TRBJ2-4; 8 positions match TRBD2. V trimming: 2 bases; J trimming: 9 bases; junction bases outside the gene matches: 3. The CDR3 sequence is 13 residues long. Germline V gives CDR1 MNHEY, CDR2 SVGAGI. Here the CDR3 reads CASSYGSGGIQYF. In DNA, the CDR3 is TGTGCCAGCAGTTACGGGAGCGGGGGCATTCAGTACTTC.

The chain is built from TRBV5-1 and TRBJ1-1; D ambiguous. Trimming left V 3 bases short and J 2 bases short, with 8 bases between. The germline CDR1 and CDR2 sequences are SGHRS and YFSETQ. The CDR3 covers 13 residues. CDR3: CASSSTINTEAFF. In DNA, the CDR3 is TGCGCCAGCAGCTCGACCATAAACACTGAAGCTTTCTTT.

This clonotype was seen a handful of times. The DNA for the CDR3 is TGTGCCAGCAGCCCCGCGGAGGGGTACGGCTACACCTTC. Protein sequence: CASSPAEGYGYTF. The V call is TRBV12-3 or TRBV12-4, the J call TRBJ1-2; weak D call: TRBD1 (5 bases). V was shortened by 6 bases and J by 8 bases, with 16 bases between the two germline ends. The CDR3 contains 13 residues.

This clonotype was observed a handful of times. In DNA form, the CDR3 reads TGTGCCAGCAGTCACAGGCCCTTTATGGGTTACAATGAGCAGTTCTTC. Its translation: CASSHRPFMGYNEQFF. The chain uses TRBV7-9 and TRBJ2-1, with a tentative D call TRBD1 (5 bases). From germline, CDR1 is SEHNR and CDR2 FQNEAQ (reference sequence). The CDR3 extends over 16 amino acids. V gave up 6 bases and J gave up 4 bases, with 19 bases separating them.

This clonotype showed up just a few times. V gene TRBV7-9 combines with J gene TRBJ1-4, with 8 bases identical to TRBD1. CDR1 and CDR2 (germline): SEHNR, FQNEAQ (reference sequence). J was trimmed by 8 bases and V by 2 bases; bases with no gene match: 10. The length of the CDR3 is 16 residues. The CDR3 reads CASSLLGRTGPEKLFF. CDR3 DNA sequence: TGTGCCAGCAGCTTACTAGGCCGGACAGGGCCGGAAAAACTGTTTTTT.

This clonotype was counted only a few times. The chain carries TRBV5-1 and TRBJ2-7; D is unclear. The germline gives CDR1 SGHRS, CDR2 YFSETQ. The CDR3 is 13 amino acids. Trimming left V 0 bases short and J 3 bases short, with 7 bases between. The CDR3 nucleotides read TGCGCCAGCAGCTTGGTCAGTAACTACGAGCAGTACTTC. Translation gives CASSLVSNYEQYF.

The J gene is TRBJ1-4, the V gene TRBV15; perhaps TRBD1 as D (5 bases). CDR3 size: 15 residues. V lost 0 bases, J lost 4 bases, and 9 bases lay in between. CDR1 and CDR2 (germline): LNHNV, YYDKDF (reference sequence). In DNA, the CDR3 is TGTGCCACCAGCAGAGACCAGGGTCGTAATGAAAAACTGTTTTTT. Its protein product is CATSRDQGRNEKLFF.

This clonotype was recorded a few times. The CDR3 sequence is CASSGGQGATSYGYTF. CDR3 sequence (DNA): TGTGCCAGCAGCGGTGGACAGGGGGCGACGAGCTATGGCTACACCTTC. V gene TRBV9 combines with J gene TRBJ1-2, with 11 bases that match TRBD1. The CDR3 length is 16 residues. V shed 3 bases, J shed 4 bases, and the junction held 8 bases outside the gene matches. CDR1 and CDR2 (germline): SGDLS, YYNGEE.

This clonotype was seen a few times. The chain recombines TRBV7-3 with TRBJ2-6, with 10 nucleotides matching TRBD2. This CDR3 has 18 amino acids. Germline CDR1 reads SGHTA; CDR2 reads FQGTGA. Trimming took 5 bases from V and 1 from J; bases not matched to a gene: 8. CDR3 bases: TGTGCCAGCAGCACTCCGGGACTAGCGCCTTCTGGGGCCAACGTCCTGACTTTC. Amino acid sequence: CASSTPGLAPSGANVLTF.